The sequence of this T cell receptor (beta chain) was determined in a study of beta chain features in type 1 diabetes. CD4+ cells of the naive, central memory, regulatory and stem cell-like memory types were sorted via CD45RO/CCR7/CD25/CD127/CD95/CD27. Overall study findings and caveats: All four CD4+ subsets from Type 1 diabetes patients carried moderately but significantly shorter TCRB CDR3s.

The CDR3 contains 13 residues. Germline CDR1 is LNHDA and CDR2 is SQIVND (reference sequence). The ends were cut back, 3 bases at V and 4 bases at J, with 9 bases in the middle. A note on this clone: Its antigen is as yet unknown.

Expressed TCRB transcripts were sequenced after all isolated RNA was converted to cDNA. Method: immunoSEQ multiplex PCR; TCRdb's copy keeps in-frame clones and lacks some. Of hundreds of thousands of clones listed, over 12% are singletons. The sequence was collected from a young man with type 1 diabetes. The sequencing input was naive CD4+ T cells from blood. The genes are TRBV19 and TRBJ1-1; no reliable D call. In DNA form, the CDR3 reads TGTGCCAGTAGTATGAAGGTGAGCACTGAAGCTTTCTTT. Residues: CASSMKVSTEAFF. The variable domain in full, with the rest retrieved from reference TRBV19 and TRBJ1-1, is DGGITQSPKYLFRKEGQNVTLSCEQNLNHDAMYWYRQDPGQGLRLIYYSQIVNDFQKGDIAEGYSVSREKKESFPLTVTSAQKNPTAFYLCASSMKVSTEAFFGQGTRLTVV.